Included here is one T cell receptor (beta chain) sequence, with context. Its antigen remains undetermined. No base-level quality is on record; no much larger clone is a single base apart. TCRbeta CDR3 regions were amplified from genomic DNA by means of the immunoSEQ Assay, a bias-controlled multiplex PCR. As for the original processing: Within the assay, amplification of reference gene primers was used to estimate how many nucleated cells each sample contained. To quantify the absolute abundance of each unique TCRbeta CDR3 rearrangement, sequence reads were collapsed and filtered. For each sample, productive Simpson clonality was calculated as the square root of Simpson's diversity index across productive rearrangements. TCRdb re-hosts the immuneACCESS table, in-frame sequences only. Its copies lack some clones; in the studies checked, an unresolved V gene accounts for under half of them, and the cause for the rest is not known. V and J calls and clone size are as listed in that table; D and trimming were resolved from the DNA. Counted in this sample were fewer than 350,000 clones; approximately 90% of them appeared once. Roughly 2% of the sample lies in the top ten.

This record comes from a study of blood T cell repertoires in COVID-19 (dated by TCRdb to the early 2020s). Turning to the overall study: Recovered participants in ImmuneRACE Cohort 3 were defined as having two consecutive negative NP/OP PCR tests, clearance from a healthcare professional, or resolution of symptoms. Samples covering the acute and convalescent phases of COVID-19 were provided by collaborators in the United States, Italy and Spain. The material from the prospective study consisted of cDNA or gDNA derived from T cells, B-cell-depleted T cells, or PBMCs. The dataset comprised deeply sampled blood TCRbeta repertoires from subjects exposed to, actively infected with, or recovered from COVID-19. The repertoires were released in a freely available public database meant as a resource for research on the immune response to SARS-CoV-2. The samples were drawn from the first 160 participants of the ongoing ImmuneRACE study and from 950 to 1,500 subjects provided by 6 global collaborators. The sample metadata nearly always contained a de-identified subject ID, COVID-19 status, age in years and sex. HLA class I and class II types, where available, came from metadata supplied by the sample provider rather than from assay-based typing.

Here is what the overall study found, with its caveats: The quantity of clinical and demographic metadata differed by source and by participant and was supplied without curation.

Enrolling through a virtual design, the prospective study's participants ranged in age from roughly 18 to 95 years and lived across about two dozen United States geographic areas. To assign participants to cohorts, the prospective study relied on clinical history that participants themselves reported in a screening survey and a study questionnaire. In the prospective study, whole blood, serum and a nasopharyngeal or oropharyngeal swab were collected from each participant by mobile phlebotomists. Participants in the prospective study had the option to provide additional blood draws and questionnaires over a roughly 2-month period. Before DNA extraction, blood samples from the prospective study were shipped at room temperature or frozen. Sequenced sample: PBMCs or T cells enriched from blood (not recorded which). The sequence was obtained from a woman aged 55-70 years in a cohort exposed to, infected with or recovered from COVID-19 (not recorded which).

DNA sequence: TGTGCCACCGCACTAGCGGGAACCACCGGGGAGCTGTTTTTT. Its protein is CATALAGTTGELFF. The chain was built from TRBV15 and TRBJ2-2, and TRBD2 aligns with 10 junction nucleotides. The germline V gene (reference sequence) gives CDR1 as LNHNV and CDR2 as YYDKDF. The CDR3 contains 14 residues, cysteine and phenylalanine counted. Only the CDR3 portion is preserved as DNA: 42 bases, with reading frame beginning at the first base. V trim: 8 bases; J trim: 4 bases; unmatched bases: 4.